The rows below give T cell receptor beta chains drawn from one sample of a study of Graves' ophthalmopathy and Graves' hyperthyroidism. Using its own MiXCR run on the multiplex PCR reads, TCRdb lists one record per CDR3 protein. The sample consists of about 220,000 distinct CDR3 sequences, roughly a fifth of them appearing once. Sequenced material: peripheral blood. Source of these receptors: a woman in her 50s with Graves' ophthalmopathy. Each CDR3 is given with its conserved first and last residue. A D gene is named only where the DNA matches it firmly. Some rows have no size entry. The others give once, few or many, or a class for an expanded clone.

j_gene	v_gene	d_gene	abundance	CDR3nt	CDR3aa
TRBJ2-7	TRBV11-2	-	-	TGTGCCAGCAGCCGTACCGGGGATAACTACTACGAGCAGTACTTC	CASSRTGDNYYEQYF
TRBJ2-7	TRBV20-1	-	many	TGCAGTGCAGGCGAACGGGGATGGGTACAGCAGTACTTC	CSAGERGWVQQYF
TRBJ2-7	TRBV28	TRBD2	-	TGTGCCAGCAGCCCTCTAGCGGGAGGATTCTACGAGCAGTACTTC	CASSPLAGGFYEQYF
TRBJ2-2	TRBV5-8	-	few	TGTGCCAGCAGCTTGGGCCACACCGGGGAGCTGTTTTTT	CASSLGHTGELFF
TRBJ2-5	TRBV30	-	few	TGTGCCTGGGGCCAGGGGACTATTCAGCAAGAGACCCAGTACTTC	CAWGQGTIQQETQYF
TRBJ1-1	TRBV7-3	-	many	TGTGCCAGCAGCCCCGGCCCGGGGACTGAAGCTTTCTTT	CASSPGPGTEAFF
TRBJ2-5	TRBV12-3/TRBV12-4	-	few	TGTGCCAGCAGCCATATTGGGGTCCAAGAGACCCAGTACTTC	CASSHIGVQETQYF
TRBJ2-5	TRBV20-1	TRBD2	many	TGCAGTGCTTTCCCCGCGCGGGAGGGAGGGACCCAGTACTTC	CSAFPAREGGTQYF
TRBJ2-5	TRBV6-2/TRBV6-3	TRBD1	-	TGTGCCAGCAGTTACTCTAAGGGACAGAGAATACAAGAGACCCAGTACTTC	CASSYSKGQRIQETQYF
TRBJ1-3	TRBV12-3/TRBV12-4	TRBD1	many	TGTGCCAGCAGCAGGACAGGGGATGGAAACACCATATATTTT	CASSRTGDGNTIYF
TRBJ2-5	TRBV4-1	-	-	TGCGCCAGCAGACAAGATCCCTCGTCAGAGACACAGTACTTC	CASRQDPSSETQYF
TRBJ1-1	TRBV30	-	many	TGTGCCTGGAGTGTACGGAGGGCAGGGCACACCAACACTGAAGCTTTCTTT	CAWSVRRAGHTNTEAFF
TRBJ1-2	TRBV10-3	-	many	TGTGCCATACGCTCCCTCCCGACGGCCCAACTAGGAGGCTACACCTTC	CAIRSLPTAQLGGYTF
TRBJ2-6	TRBV27	-	many	TGTGCCAGCAGTTTAACCCCAGGAGTCTCTGGGGCCAACGTCCTGACTTTC	CASSLTPGVSGANVLTF
TRBJ1-2	TRBV28	TRBD1	many	TGTGCCAGCAGTGGGGGTAGCTGGACAGGGACCAACTATGGCTACACCTTC	CASSGGSWTGTNYGYTF
TRBJ2-2	TRBV6-1	-	many	TGTGCCAGCAGGCCCCACGAGGGGCAAACCGGGGAGCTGTTTTTT	CASRPHEGQTGELFF
TRBJ1-5	TRBV24-1	-	-	TGTGCCACCAGTGCCCAGGGGTGGAATCAGCCCCAGCATTTT	CATSAQGWNQPQHF
TRBJ1-5	TRBV30	-	few	TGTGCCTGGAGTTTTAGTACGAAGGGGGGGCGGGTCAATCAGCCCCAGCATTTT	CAWSFSTKGGRVNQPQHF
TRBJ2-7	TRBV14	TRBD2	many	TGTGCCAGCAACGGGGGAGGGCTCGAGCAGTACTTC	CASNGGGLEQYF
TRBJ2-7	TRBV2	-	many	TGTGCCAGCAGTATAGGGGTTCGGGGATACGAGCAGTACTTC	CASSIGVRGYEQYF
TRBJ1-5	TRBV5-6	-	many	TGTGCCAGCAGCTTCTCCGGGATGTTTAGGCCCCAGCATTTT	CASSFSGMFRPQHF
TRBJ2-7	TRBV2	-	many	TGTGCCAGCAGTGAACGGGTATGGGCCTCCTACGAGCAGTACTTC	CASSERVWASYEQYF
TRBJ1-5	TRBV20-1	-	many	TGCAGTGCTAGAGACCCTTACAATCAGCCCCAGCATTTT	CSARDPYNQPQHF
TRBJ1-5	TRBV12-3/TRBV12-4	-	-	TGTGCCAGCAGTTACACAGGAGGCAATCAGCCCCAGCATTTT	CASSYTGGNQPQHF
TRBJ2-5	TRBV6-5	-	many	TGTGCCAGCAGCACCTCAGGAGGGAAAGAGACCCAGTACTTC	CASSTSGGKETQYF
TRBJ1-1	TRBV6-1	-	once	TGTGCCAGCAGTGGGGAGGCTCGCACTGAAGCTTTCTTT	CASSGEARTEAFF
TRBJ1-1	TRBV30	-	many	TGTGCCTGGAGTGGCAGGGACTGGCGGTGGACTGAAGCTTTCTTT	CAWSGRDWRWTEAFF
TRBJ2-3	TRBV20-1	-	few	TGCAGTGCTAGAGCCCTGGTCTGGAGCACAGATACGCAGTATTTT	CSARALVWSTDTQYF
TRBJ2-5	TRBV29-1	-	many	TGCAGCGCTGGGGCAGGGAAGACCCAGTACTTC	CSAGAGKTQYF